This is a list of T cell receptor beta chains from one sample in a study of Graves' ophthalmopathy and Graves' hyperthyroidism. TCRdb reprocessed the multiplex PCR reads with MiXCR, giving one entry per CDR3 protein. Of around 670,000 distinct CDR3 sequences listed, 35% to 50% are singletons. Material: peripheral blood. The source of these receptors is an adult man with Graves' ophthalmopathy. Both conserved end residues are part of each CDR3.

v_gene,j_gene,CDR3aa
TRBV2,TRBJ1-2,CASSGQVNYGYTF
TRBV25-1,TRBJ2-5,CARATSGELETQYF
TRBV20-1,TRBJ2-2,CSAQGTGTGELFF
TRBV6-1,TRBJ1-1,CASGRLALDTEAFF
TRBV7-2,TRBJ2-2,CASSPSTSGMNTGELFF
TRBV7-9,TRBJ2-2,CASSLVSSGGELFF
TRBV15,TRBJ2-5,CATSRDGIDRETQYF
TRBV7-9,TRBJ1-2,CASSLTGGDGYTF
TRBV9,TRBJ1-6,CASSVHHRPNSPLHF
TRBV10-3,TRBJ2-5,CAISEAGQGVGETQYF
TRBV20-1,TRBJ2-5,CSAPKLTGGETQYF
TRBV15,TRBJ1-5,CATSTRQFQNQPQHF
TRBV9,TRBJ1-1,CASTGREGTNTEAFF
TRBV19,TRBJ1-1,CASSKRTVLNTEAFF
TRBV29-1,TRBJ2-5,CSVEDRGPETQYF
TRBV10-3,TRBJ2-7,CASSRTGTGLYEQYF
TRBV29-1,TRBJ1-2,CSVGYGQGSGYTF
TRBV7-3,TRBJ2-5,CASSQDGRLAGVETQYF
TRBV9,TRBJ2-2,CASSVATGNTGELFF
TRBV7-3,-,CASSFTVEQFF
TRBV7-9,TRBJ2-5,CASSQGATSGSGGETQYF
TRBV4-2,TRBJ2-7,CASSQDNRGNEQYF
TRBV7-2,TRBJ1-5,CASSPGWADSNQPQHF
TRBV20-1,TRBJ1-1,CSARDPLGAPFLIF
TRBV20-1,TRBJ2-2,CSARKPNTGELFF
TRBV10-3,TRBJ2-7,CAISESTPGGQSYEQYF
TRBV7-2,TRBJ2-7,CASSLSLAGVYEQYF
TRBV9,TRBJ1-3,CASSQGARNTIYF
TRBV29-1,TRBJ1-6,CSVEVRPGQGHSPLHF
TRBV7-9,TRBJ1-1,CATDRGNTEAFF
TRBV20-1,-,CSAPWGVGRGTQYF
TRBV9,TRBJ1-1,CASSAEGVDTEAFF
TRBV2,TRBJ2-7,CASTLTHEQYF
TRBV15,TRBJ2-7,CATSRSPTGRYEQYF
TRBV2,TRBJ2-7,CASEYSYEQYF
TRBV4-1,TRBJ1-1,CASSQTYMPEAFF
TRBV7-2,TRBJ1-1,CASSLSLGRDTEAFF
TRBV2,TRBJ1-1,CASSSAEIINTEAFF
TRBV5-1,TRBJ2-7,CASSRPDGIYEQYF
TRBV24-1,TRBJ1-5,CASSPPGHPNQPQHF
TRBV11-2,TRBJ1-2,CASSPTGHYGYTF
TRBV10-3,TRBJ1-4,CAISDPGSTNEKLFF
TRBV19,TRBJ1-5,CASNGREQPQHF
TRBV9,TRBJ2-5,CASSVGLAGGLGVAVTQYF
TRBV12-3/TRBV12-4,TRBJ1-6,CASSRGGSTYNSPLHF
TRBV6-5,TRBJ2-5,CASSESGLLAQETQYF
TRBV5-1,TRBJ2-5,CASSFSKETQYF
TRBV7-9,TRBJ2-7,CASSSLDGPPYEQYF
TRBV19,TRBJ2-2,CASSIFATNTGELFF
TRBV19,TRBJ2-5,CASSFRRLGQETQYF
TRBV10-2,TRBJ2-6,CASVDPSGANVLTF